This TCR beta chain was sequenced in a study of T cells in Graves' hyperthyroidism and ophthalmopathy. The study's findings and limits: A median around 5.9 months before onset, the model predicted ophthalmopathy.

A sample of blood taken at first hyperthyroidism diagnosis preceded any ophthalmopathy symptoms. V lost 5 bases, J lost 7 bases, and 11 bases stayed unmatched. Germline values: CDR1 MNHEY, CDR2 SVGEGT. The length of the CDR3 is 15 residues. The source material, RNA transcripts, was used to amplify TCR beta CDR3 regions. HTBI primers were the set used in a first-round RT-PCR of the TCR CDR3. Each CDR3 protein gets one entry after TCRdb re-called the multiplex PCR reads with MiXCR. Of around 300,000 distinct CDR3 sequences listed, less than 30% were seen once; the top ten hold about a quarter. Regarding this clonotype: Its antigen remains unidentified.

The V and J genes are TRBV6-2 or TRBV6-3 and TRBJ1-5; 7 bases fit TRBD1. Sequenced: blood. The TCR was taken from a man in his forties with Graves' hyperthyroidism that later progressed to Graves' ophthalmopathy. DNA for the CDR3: TGTGCCAGCAGTGACGGACAGGCCCTATTCCAGCCCCAGCATTTT. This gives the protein CASSDGQALFQPQHF.